The table lists the clone carrying this T cell receptor beta chain with many counts. What it recognizes is unknown. The sample belongs to a study of identical twins. Study-wide results and caveats: Insertions ran lower in abundant cord blood beta clonotypes, though not in memory repertoires.

A universal primer site was incorporated via template switching, and the cDNA contained unique molecular identifiers. TCRdb passed the 5' RACE reads through MiXCR, listing each CDR3 protein once. The top ten hold 1.6% of the sample, which has approximately 600,000 distinct CDR3 sequences, under 8.5% seen once. This CDR3 is 13 amino acids long. Germline lookup yields CDR1 MNHEY and CDR2 SVGAGI. Trimming removed 2 bases at V and 7 bases at J, with 11 bases between. This sample also belongs to another study, concerning yellow fever vaccine responses in identical twins.

The sample comprised PBMCs. The receptor was isolated from a woman under 30 in good health. The V and J genes are TRBV6-5 and TRBJ1-1; possibly TRBD1 for D (5 bases). The chain's CDR3 is CASSYPGRFEAFF. CDR3 sequence (DNA): TGTGCCAGCAGTTACCCGGGACGGTTTGAAGCTTTCTTT.